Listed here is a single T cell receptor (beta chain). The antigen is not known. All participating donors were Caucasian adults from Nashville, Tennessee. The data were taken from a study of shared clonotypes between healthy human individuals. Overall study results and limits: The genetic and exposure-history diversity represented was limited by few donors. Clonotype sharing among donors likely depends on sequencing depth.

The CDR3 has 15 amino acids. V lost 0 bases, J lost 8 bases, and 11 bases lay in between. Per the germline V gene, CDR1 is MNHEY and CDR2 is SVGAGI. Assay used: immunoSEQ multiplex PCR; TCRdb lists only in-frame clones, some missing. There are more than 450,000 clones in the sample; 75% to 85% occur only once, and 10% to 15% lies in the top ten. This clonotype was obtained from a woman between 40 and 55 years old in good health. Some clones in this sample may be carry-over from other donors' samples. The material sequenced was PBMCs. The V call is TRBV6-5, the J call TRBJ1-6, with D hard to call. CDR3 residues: CASSYSITSDSPLHF. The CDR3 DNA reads TGTGCCAGCAGTTACTCGATTACATCCGATTCACCCCTCCACTTT.